The 7 T cell receptor beta chains in this list originate from one sample, sequenced in a study of blood T cell repertoires in COVID-19 (dated by TCRdb to 2018 to 2021). The library was made by the immunoSEQ multiplex PCR assay. TCRdb re-hosts the immuneACCESS table, in-frame sequences only. Its copies lack some clones; in the studies checked, an unresolved V gene accounts for under half of them, and the cause for the rest is not known. Counted in this sample were approximately 260,000 clones; around 81% of them appeared once. The leading ten clones occupy around 3.7% of the sample. The specimen was PBMCs or T cells enriched from blood (not recorded which). Receptor source: a man in his fifties or sixties who had recovered from COVID-19.

This clone was picked up a small number of times. The chain uses TRBV6-5 and TRBJ1-6; no clear D. CDR3 size: 15 residues. Germline assignment: CDR1 MNHEY and CDR2 SVGAGI. Trimming cost V 6 bases and J 6 bases, with 15 bases left between them. As DNA, the CDR3 is TGTGCCAGCAGCGTACAAGGAGTTTCTAATTCACCCCTCCACTTT. Its protein is CASSVQGVSNSPLHF.

V and J are TRBV7-6 and TRBJ1-4, with 7 nucleotides matching TRBD1. Germline V gene lookup returns CDR1 SGHVS and CDR2 FNYEAQ. The CDR3 is 15 residues long. J lost 5 bases, V lost 5 bases, and 8 bases had no gene match. CDR3 bases: TGTGCCAGCAGCCTATTGACAGGGATAAATGAAAAACTGTTTTTT. Translation: CASSLLTGINEKLFF. Full variable domain (outside the CDR3, taken from reference TRBV7-6 and TRBJ1-4): GAGVSQSPRYKVTKRGQDVALRCDPISGHVSLYWYRQALGQGPEFLTYFNYEAQQDKSGLPNDRFSAERPEGSISTLTIQRTEQRDSAMYRCASSLLTGINEKLFFGSGTQLSVL.

A word on this clone: Other nucleotide sequences from this sample produce the same CDR3. The chain uses TRBV29-1 and TRBJ2-7, with D maybe TRBD1 (6 bases). Germline V lookup: CDR1 SQVTM, CDR2 ANQGSEA. The CDR3 loop spans 11 amino acids. The germline V and J ends were trimmed by 3 bases and 5 bases, with 8 bases remaining between them. Here the CDR3 DNA reads TGCAGCGTTGACAGGGGCCACGAGCAGTACTTC. Translating it yields CSVDRGHEQYF.

Here the CDR3 DNA reads TGTGCCATCAGTTCGACAGTGGCGAACACCGGGGAGCTGTTTTTT. Its protein is CAISSTVANTGELFF. The chain combines TRBV10-3 with TRBJ2-2, with D possibly matching TRBD1 (5 bases). Trimming took off 5 bases at V and 0 bases at J, with 10 bases between the two ends. This CDR3 is 15 amino acids long. From germline, CDR1 is ENHRY and CDR2 SYGVKD.

This clone was picked up a small number of times. This chain links TRBV7-8 with TRBJ1-1; D not certain. Trimming shortened V by 5 bases and J by 4 bases, and 17 bases separated the two germline ends. The CDR3 length is 15 residues. Germline V gene sequence: CDR1 SGHVS, CDR2 FQNEAQ. CDR3 protein: CASSRHLIDLTEAFF. The CDR3 region has the DNA TGTGCCAGCAGCAGACACTTAATAGACCTCACTGAAGCTTTCTTT.

The V and J genes are TRBV2 and TRBJ2-1; 14 bases agree with TRBD2. V shed 10 bases and J 0 bases; nucleotides not matched to a gene: 8. The CDR3 has 17 residues. Germline CDR1 reads SNHLY; CDR2 reads FYNNEI. CDR3 in DNA: TGTGCCATCCCGGGGACTAGCGGGGGTAGCTCCTACAATGAGCAGTTCTTC. Translating gives CAIPGTSGGSSYNEQFF.

The chain couples TRBV28 to TRBJ2-1; D gene unclear. V lost 2 bases to trimming and J lost 6 bases, with 11 bases between them. This CDR3 has 14 residues. Germline values: CDR1 MDHEN, CDR2 SYDVKM. The CDR3 DNA is TGTGCCAGCAGTTTAAGTCTAGGTTCCAATGAGCAGTTCTTC. Its protein is CASSLSLGSNEQFF.